The following is a T cell receptor (beta chain) sequence with its context. Those enrolled, adults aged roughly 18 to 95 years, came from about two dozen US areas. Assignments of participants to cohorts depended upon their own reported clinical history. The J segment lost 2 bases and the V segment lost 0 bases, leaving 9 bases of the junction unmatched. CDR3 size: 17 residues. The germline CDR1 and CDR2 sequences are LGHNA and YNFKEQ. These data are taken from a study of blood T cell repertoires in COVID-19. Overall study context: T cells, B-cell-depleted T cells, or PBMCs provided the cDNA or gDNA that served as material.

Some clones are missing from TCRdb's copy, which holds only in-frame ones; the method was immunoSEQ multiplex PCR. The sample lists approximately 300,000 clones; about 85% were seen once. The V call is TRBV4-2, the J call TRBJ2-5; TRBD2 matches at 7 bases. Sequencing input: PBMCs or T cells enriched from blood (not recorded which). The clonotype originates from a young woman who had recovered from COVID-19. CDR3 nucleotide sequence: TGTGCCAGCAGCCAAGAACCCCCTAGCGGTGCACAAGAGACCCAGTACTTC. This gives the protein CASSQEPPSGAQETQYF.